This TCR beta chain emerged from a study of blood T cell repertoires in COVID-19. Background on the study: Nucleic acid was either cDNA or gDNA, and it came from T cells, B-cell-depleted T cells, or PBMCs.

Clones were read by immunoSEQ multiplex PCR, and TCRdb kept only the in-frame ones, dropping some. This sample has about 55,000 clones, with around 90% found just once. This CDR3 spans 13 amino acids. V lost 4 bases and J lost 4, with 7 bases in between. Germline CDR1 reads SGHAT; CDR2 reads FQNNGV. The material sequenced was peripheral blood. This sequence was found in a man in his forties with COVID-19, enrolled during active disease. The chain carries TRBV11-2 and TRBJ2-2; no definite D call. The CDR3 spells CASSSSGTGELFF. The CDR3, as DNA: TGTGCCAGCAGCTCGAGTGGCACCGGGGAGCTGTTTTTT.